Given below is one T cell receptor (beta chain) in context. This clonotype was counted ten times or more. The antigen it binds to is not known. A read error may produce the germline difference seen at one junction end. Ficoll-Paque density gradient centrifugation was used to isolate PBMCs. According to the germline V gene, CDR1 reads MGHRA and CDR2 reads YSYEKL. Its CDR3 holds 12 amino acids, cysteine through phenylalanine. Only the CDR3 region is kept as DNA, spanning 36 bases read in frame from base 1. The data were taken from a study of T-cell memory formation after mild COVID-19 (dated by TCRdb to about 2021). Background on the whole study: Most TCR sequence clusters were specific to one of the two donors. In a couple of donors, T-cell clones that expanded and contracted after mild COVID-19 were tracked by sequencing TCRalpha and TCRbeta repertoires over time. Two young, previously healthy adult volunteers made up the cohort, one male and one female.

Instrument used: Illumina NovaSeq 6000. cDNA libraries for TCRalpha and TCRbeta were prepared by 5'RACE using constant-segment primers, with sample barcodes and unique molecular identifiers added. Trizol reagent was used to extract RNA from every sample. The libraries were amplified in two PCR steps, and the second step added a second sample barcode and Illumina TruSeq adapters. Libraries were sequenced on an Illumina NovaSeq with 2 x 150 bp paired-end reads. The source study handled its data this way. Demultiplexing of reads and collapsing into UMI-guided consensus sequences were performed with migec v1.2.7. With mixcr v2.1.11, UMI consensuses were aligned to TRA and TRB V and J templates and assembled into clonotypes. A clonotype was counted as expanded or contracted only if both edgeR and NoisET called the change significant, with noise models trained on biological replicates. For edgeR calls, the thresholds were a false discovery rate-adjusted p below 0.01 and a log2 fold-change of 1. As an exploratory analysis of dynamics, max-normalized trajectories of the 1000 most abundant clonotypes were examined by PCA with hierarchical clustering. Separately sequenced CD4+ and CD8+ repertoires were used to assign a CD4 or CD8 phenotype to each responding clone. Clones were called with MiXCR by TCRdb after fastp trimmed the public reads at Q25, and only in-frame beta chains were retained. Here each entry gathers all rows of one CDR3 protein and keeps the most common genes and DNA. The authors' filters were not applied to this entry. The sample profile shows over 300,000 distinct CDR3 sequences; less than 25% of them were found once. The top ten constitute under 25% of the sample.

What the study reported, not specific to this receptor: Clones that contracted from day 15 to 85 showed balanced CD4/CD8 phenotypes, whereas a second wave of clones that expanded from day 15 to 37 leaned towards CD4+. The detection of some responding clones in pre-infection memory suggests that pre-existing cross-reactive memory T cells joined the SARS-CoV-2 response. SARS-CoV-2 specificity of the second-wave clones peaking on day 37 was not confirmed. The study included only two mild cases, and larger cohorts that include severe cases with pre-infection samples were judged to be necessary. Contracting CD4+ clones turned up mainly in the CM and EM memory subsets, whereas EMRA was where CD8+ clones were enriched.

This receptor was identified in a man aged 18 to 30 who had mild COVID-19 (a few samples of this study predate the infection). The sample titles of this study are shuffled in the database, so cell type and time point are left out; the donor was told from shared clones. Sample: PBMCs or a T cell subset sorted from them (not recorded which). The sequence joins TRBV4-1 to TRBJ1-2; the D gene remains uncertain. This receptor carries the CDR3 CASSQANYGYTF. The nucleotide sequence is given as TGTGCCAGCAGCCAAGCTAACTATGGCTACACCTTC.